A single sample is the source of the 20 T cell receptor beta chains below, sequenced in a study of shared clonotypes between healthy human individuals. The protocol was immunoSEQ multiplex PCR, while the TCRdb copy is restricted to in-frame clones and leaves out a portion. The sample lists roughly 700,000 clones; less than 85% were seen once. The sample taken for sequencing was memory CD4+ T cells sorted from blood. As to subset: CD45RA-negative fraction. These receptors all come from a woman aged 25-40 years in good health.

This clone was recorded only once. This chain joins TRBV15 and TRBJ1-2, with 9 bases that match TRBD1. This CDR3 contains 15 residues. Germline CDR1 LNHNV, CDR2 YYDKDF (reference sequence). The ends lost 3 bases at V and 3 bases at J; junction bases unmatched: 5. CDR3 sequence reads: CATSSRDRAHYGYTF. The CDR3 DNA reads as TGTGCCACCAGCAGCCGGGACAGGGCCCACTATGGCTACACCTTC.

This rearrangement joins TRBV27 to TRBJ2-1; 10 positions agree with TRBD2. CDR3 length: 16 amino acids. Unmatched junction bases numbered 13, after V lost 4 bases and J lost 10 bases. Germline-derived CDR1 and CDR2 are MNHEY and SMNVEV (reference sequence). The CDR3 region has the DNA TGTGCCAGCAGTTCAGCCGGGGCTAGCGGGAGAAGAGAGCAGTTCTTC. This codes for CASSSAGASGRREQFF.

This sequence joins TRBV5-1 and TRBJ1-4; TRBD1 aligns across 10 bases. CDR1 and CDR2 from the germline V gene are SGHRS and YFSETQ. J was trimmed by 6 bases and V by 2 bases; bases with no gene match: 4. This CDR3 spans 15 amino acids. The CDR3, as DNA: TGCGCCAGCAGCTTCGGGGGACAGGGGTATGAAAAACTGTTTTTT. It encodes CASSFGGQGYEKLFF.

The chain joins TRBV6-5 to TRBJ2-7; 7 bases agree with TRBD2. CDR1 is MNHEY and CDR2 is SVGAGI in the germline V gene. The CDR3 extends over 15 amino acids. V lost 0 bases, J lost 3 bases, and 5 bases stayed unmatched. CDR3 DNA: TGTGCCAGCAGTTACTCATTGCCTAGCGGCTACGAGCAGTACTTC. This translates into CASSYSLPSGYEQYF.

This sequence joins TRBV2 and TRBJ2-7, with D possibly being TRBD2 (6 bases). V lost 3 bases and J 0 bases, leaving 15 bases between the germline ends. Germline CDR1 and CDR2: SNHLY and FYNNEI. This CDR3 spans 16 amino acids. The CDR3 DNA sequence: TGTGCCAGCAGTGAGGTCCTAGCGCCCAGCTCCTACGAGCAGTACTTC. This encodes CASSEVLAPSSYEQYF.

The chain is built from TRBV4-1 and TRBJ2-6; no reliable D call. Trimming shortened V by 5 bases and J by 7 bases, and 6 bases separated the two germline ends. In germline, CDR1 is MGHRA, CDR2 YSYEKL. The CDR3 sequence is 12 residues long. Here the CDR3 reads CASSASANVLTF. The CDR3 DNA reads as TGCGCCAGCAGCGCCAGCGCCAACGTCCTGACTTTC.

J is TRBJ2-5 and V is TRBV19, with unresolved D. TRBJ2-7 matches the DNA end more closely, so the J call is doubtful. The V gene's germline CDR1 is LNHDA and CDR2 SQIVND (reference sequence). This CDR3 is built from 14 residues. In DNA, the CDR3 is TGTGCCAGTAGTATAGTCCGTCCTCCCTACGAGCAGTACTTC. Amino acids: CASSIVRPPYEQYF.

The chain employs TRBV5-1 and TRBJ1-4; D is unresolved. The CDR3 sequence is 14 residues long. Trimming left V 4 bases short and J 4 bases short, with 11 bases between. Germline assignment: CDR1 SGHRS and CDR2 YFSETQ. CDR3 region: CASSLNVGNEKLFF. As DNA, the CDR3 is TGCGCCAGCAGCCTCAATGTTGGTAATGAAAAACTGTTTTTT. The complete variable domain, with remaining parts taken from reference TRBV5-1 and TRBJ1-4, reads KAGVTQTPRYLIKTRGQQVTLSCSPISGHRSVSWYQQTPGQGLQFLFEYFSETQRNKGNFPGRFSGRQFSNSRSEMNVSTLELGDSALYLCASSLNVGNEKLFFGSGTQLSVL.

The gene calls are TRBV7-8 and TRBJ2-1; 9 positions agree with TRBD2. V was pared by 1 base and J by 7 bases, with 5 bases of the junction left unmatched. The germline gives CDR1 SGHVS, CDR2 FQNEAQ. The CDR3 consists of 15 residues. Written as DNA, the CDR3 is TGTGCCAGCAGCTTAGTGGATAGCGGGAGTAATGAGCAGTTCTTC. This codes for CASSLVDSGSNEQFF.

In nucleotides, the CDR3 is TGTGCCAGCAGTTCCGCCTCTAGAGATTACGAGCAGTACTTC. This translates into CASSSASRDYEQYF. This sequence joins TRBV27 and TRBJ2-7; no clear D. Germline V gene lookup returns CDR1 MNHEY and CDR2 SMNVEV (reference sequence). This CDR3 region has 14 residues. V lost 4 bases and J lost 4, with 14 bases in between.

The chain is built from TRBV30 and TRBJ1-3, with TRBD1 matching 7 bases. With V trimmed by 5 bases and J by 1 base, 2 bases remained unmatched. Germline values: CDR1 GTSNPN, CDR2 SVGIG (reference sequence). This CDR3 has 13 amino acids. CDR3 bases: TGTGCCTGGGCCAGGGGGTCTGGAAACACCATATATTTT. This translates into CAWARGSGNTIYF. The full variable domain, its missing parts supplied by reference TRBV30 and TRBJ1-3, is SQTIHQWPATLVQPVGSPLSLECTVEGTSNPNLYWYRQAAGRGLQLLFYSVGIGQISSEVPQNLSASRPQDRQFILSSKKLLLSDSGFYLCAWARGSGNTIYFGEGSWLTVV.

The chain joins TRBV2 to TRBJ1-1; maybe TRBD1 (6 bases). The germline V and J ends were trimmed by 7 bases and 4 bases, with 10 bases remaining between them. CDR1 SNHLY and CDR2 FYNNEI come from the germline V gene. The CDR3 is 12 residues long. CDR3 amino acids: CASKAGVTEAFF. The DNA of the CDR3 is TGTGCCAGCAAGGCAGGGGTCACTGAAGCTTTCTTT.

The chain employs TRBV5-1 and TRBJ1-4; TRBD1 matches at 8 bases. Germline loops: CDR1 SGHRS, CDR2 YFSETQ. V trimming: 4 bases; J trimming: 8 bases; junction bases outside the gene matches: 10. The CDR3 length is 15 residues. The CDR3 coding sequence is TGCGCCAGCAGCCCGGAGAGACAGGGGCGCGAAAAACTGTTTTTT. Amino acids: CASSPERQGREKLFF. The variable domain in full, with the rest retrieved from reference TRBV5-1 and TRBJ1-4, is KAGVTQTPRYLIKTRGQQVTLSCSPISGHRSVSWYQQTPGQGLQFLFEYFSETQRNKGNFPGRFSGRQFSNSRSEMNVSTLELGDSALYLCASSPERQGREKLFFGSGTQLSVL.

The rearrangement links TRBV28 to TRBJ1-1; unclear D gene. V lost 9 bases, J lost 2 bases, and 13 bases lay in between. The V gene's germline CDR1 is MDHEN and CDR2 SYDVKM. This CDR3 is 13 amino acids long. CDR3 residues: CASSLDGNTEAFF. Here the CDR3 DNA reads TGTGCCAGTAGCCTGGACGGCAACACTGAAGCTTTCTTT.

The gene calls are TRBV30 and TRBJ2-7; a possible D gene is TRBD2 (6 bases). Germline assignment: CDR1 GTSNPN and CDR2 SVGIG (reference sequence). The V gene lost 0 bases and the J gene lost 1 base, with 10 bases spanning the gap. The CDR3 sequence is 14 residues long. The CDR3 here is CAWSVLGLSYEQYF. CDR3 in DNA: TGTGCCTGGAGTGTCCTGGGACTTTCCTACGAGCAGTACTTC.

The chain has TRBV29-1 and TRBJ2-1; weak D call: TRBD1 (5 bases). The CDR3 sequence is 13 residues long. CDR1 and CDR2 (germline): SQVTM, ANQGSEA. Trimming removed 6 bases from V and 7 bases from J, with 16 bases in between. CDR3 in amino acids: CSVEYTGTNEQFF. DNA for the CDR3: TGCAGCGTCGAATACACAGGAACGAATGAGCAGTTCTTC.

The chain joins TRBV5-1 to TRBJ2-7; D possibly corresponds to TRBD1 (5 bases). The CDR3 runs to 14 residues. The germline V and J ends were trimmed by 5 bases and 3 bases, with 15 bases remaining between them. Looked up from germline, CDR1 is SGHRS and CDR2 is YFSETQ. CDR3 DNA: TGCGCCAGCAGACTAAGTCCGGACAACTACGAGCAGTACTTC. It codes for CASRLSPDNYEQYF.

Comments on this clone: A much larger clone lies one base from this, so it may be a read error. The sample holds other DNA sequences that translate to the same CDR3. The V call is TRBV2, the J call TRBJ2-7; 10 bases are shared with TRBD1. The CDR3 consists of 14 residues. Trimming at V came to 5 bases and at J to 1 base, leaving 2 bases not matched to a gene. Germline CDR1 reads SNHLY; CDR2 reads FYNNEI. The CDR3 region is CASSRTGGSYEQYF. The CDR3, as DNA: TGTGCCAGCAGTCGGACAGGGGGTTCCTACGAGCAGTACTTC.

For the CDR3, the DNA is TGTGCCAGCACTCTCCGGACAGGACCCTACGAGCAGTACTTC. Amino acid sequence: CASTLRTGPYEQYF. This chain uses TRBV6-5 with TRBJ2-7, with 7 bases aligning to TRBD1. The ends lost 7 bases at V and 2 bases at J; junction bases unmatched: 8. This CDR3 is built from 14 residues. Germline-derived CDR1 and CDR2 are MNHEY and SVGAGI.

The chain couples TRBV27 to TRBJ1-4; no firm D call. CDR1 and CDR2 from the germline V gene are MNHEY and SMNVEV (reference sequence). With 6 bases removed from V and 8 bases from J, the gap between germline ends came to 16 bases. The CDR3 has 14 residues. In DNA form, the CDR3 reads TGTGCCAGCAGGGAACTAGGACCGGTGGAAAAACTGTTTTTT. It specifies CASRELGPVEKLFF.